These T cell receptor beta chains were read from a single sample in a study of beta chain features in type 1 diabetes. Sequencing used immunoSEQ multiplex PCR; TCRdb keeps in-frame clones, though not all of them. The sample has 300,000 to 400,000 clones, 7% to 10% seen once; the top ten hold around 1%. Sequencing was done on a sample of central memory CD4+ T cells from blood. The receptors originated from a man younger than 40 with type 1 diabetes. Both conserved end residues are part of each CDR3. D genes are given only for firm matches. Expanded clones get a size class; other rows say once, few or many, or leave the size out.

J: TRBJ2-3
length: 17
size: NA
V: TRBV5-1
D: TRBD1
DNA: TGCGCCAGCAGCAACACGATAGGGACAGGGGTGGCCTATACGCAGTATTTT
CDR3: CASSNTIGTGVAYTQYF

J: TRBJ2-6
length: 11
size: NA
V: TRBV6-1
D: NA
DNA: TGTGCCAGCTGGGGGGCCAACGTCCTGACTTTC
CDR3: CASWGANVLTF

J: TRBJ2-3
length: 15
size: NA
V: TRBV4-1
D: NA
DNA: TGCGCCAGCAGCCAAGGAAATTCCGGTGCAGATACGCAGTATTTT
CDR3: CASSQGNSGADTQYF

J: TRBJ2-1
length: 15
size: few
V: TRBV7-2
D: NA
DNA: TGTGCCAGCAGCCCGGAGCGGTTAGGAGGGAATGAGCAGTTCTTC
CDR3: CASSPERLGGNEQFF

J: TRBJ2-1
length: 17
size: NA
V: TRBV5-1
D: NA
DNA: TGCGCCAGCAGCTTGGCCGGGACCTCCGTTCCCTACAATGAGCAGTTCTTC
CDR3: CASSLAGTSVPYNEQFF

J: TRBJ1-2
length: 15
size: NA
V: TRBV4-3
D: NA
DNA: TGCGCCAGCAGCCAAGACCAATCGGGGGACTATGGCTACACCTTC
CDR3: CASSQDQSGDYGYTF

J: TRBJ1-1
length: 13
size: NA
V: TRBV7-2
D: NA
DNA: TGTGCCAGCAGGGTTATGGAGAACACTGAAGCTTTCTTT
CDR3: CASRVMENTEAFF

J: TRBJ1-2
length: 13
size: few
V: TRBV9
D: TRBD1
DNA: TGTGCCAGCAGCGCACAGGGGACCTATGGCTACACCTTC
CDR3: CASSAQGTYGYTF

J: TRBJ1-4
length: 15
size: NA
V: TRBV4-3
D: NA
DNA: TGCGCCAGCAGCCCCTCTGGAGGAGGTGATGAAAAACTGTTTTTT
CDR3: CASSPSGGGDEKLFF

J: TRBJ1-1
length: 13
size: many
V: TRBV7-9
D: NA
DNA: TGTGCCAGCAGTGGACGGGTGAACACTGAAGCTTTCTTT
CDR3: CASSGRVNTEAFF

J: TRBJ2-5
length: 15
size: NA
V: TRBV18
D: TRBD2
DNA: TGTGCCAGCTCACCTAGCGGGGACGGACAAGAGACCCAGTACTTC
CDR3: CASSPSGDGQETQYF

J: TRBJ1-1
length: 12
size: NA
V: TRBV9
D: NA
DNA: TGTGCCAGCGGGGGAATGAACACTGAAGCTTTCTTT
CDR3: CASGGMNTEAFF

J: TRBJ2-5
length: 13
size: NA
V: TRBV28
D: NA
DNA: TGTGCCAGCAGTTTGGGCAGGAGTGAGACCCAGTACTTC
CDR3: CASSLGRSETQYF

J: TRBJ1-1
length: 13
size: few
V: TRBV11-1
D: TRBD1
DNA: TGTGCCAGCAGCGACAGGGTTGTGGCTGAAGCTTTCTTT
CDR3: CASSDRVVAEAFF

J: TRBJ2-5
length: 13
size: many
V: TRBV9
D: NA
DNA: TGTGCCAGCAGCCTCGCGTACGGGGAGACCCAGTACTTC
CDR3: CASSLAYGETQYF

J: TRBJ2-5
length: 16
size: few
V: TRBV2
D: NA
DNA: TGTGCCAGCAGCTCAAGGGACTGGAGGTCCCAAGAGACCCAGTACTTC
CDR3: CASSSRDWRSQETQYF

J: TRBJ1-5
length: 14
size: NA
V: TRBV28
D: NA
DNA: TGTGCCAGCGGCCAGGGGAATCTGAATCAGCCCCAGCATTTT
CDR3: CASGQGNLNQPQHF

J: TRBJ1-1
length: 13
size: few
V: TRBV7-9
D: NA
DNA: TGTGCCAGCAGCGTGGGCCATGGCACTGAAGCTTTCTTT
CDR3: CASSVGHGTEAFF

J: TRBJ2-4
length: 11
size: NA
V: TRBV7-9
D: NA
DNA: TGTGCCAGCAGCCCTTCCGGGGTGGGGTACTTC
CDR3: CASSPSGVGYF

J: TRBJ2-3
length: 11
size: few
V: TRBV29-1
D: NA
DNA: TGCAGCGGGGGAGTATATGATACGCAGTATTTT
CDR3: CSGGVYDTQYF

J: TRBJ2-3
length: 15
size: NA
V: TRBV29-1
D: NA
DNA: TGCAGCGTTGAAGTCCGGGGGAGAAGCACAGATACGCAGTATTTT
CDR3: CSVEVRGRSTDTQYF

J: TRBJ1-1
length: 13
size: few
V: TRBV18
D: NA
DNA: TGTGCCAGCTCACCCTTACAGGACACTGAAGCTTTCTTT
CDR3: CASSPLQDTEAFF